A single sample gave rise to the 16 T cell receptor beta chains below, sequenced in a study of shared clonotypes between healthy human individuals (dated by TCRdb to about 2020). The library relied on the immunoSEQ multiplex PCR assay. Not all clones reach the TCRdb copy of this immuneACCESS table, which keeps in-frame sequences only. Checked studies attribute under half of the gap to unresolved V genes and leave the rest unexplained. Across this sample there are more than 400,000 clones, with 78% seen only once. The ten most abundant clones make up around 12% of the sample. Material: PBMCs. These receptors were obtained from a woman between 40 and 50 years old in good health. Some clones in this sample may be carry-over from other donors' samples.

Remarks on this clone: This clone may be a read error of a much larger clone one base away. The V call is TRBV12-5, the J call TRBJ2-7, with 9 nucleotides matching TRBD1. Germline-derived CDR1 and CDR2 are LGHNT and FRNRAP. The length of the CDR3 is 16 residues. The CDR3 coding sequence is TGTGCTAGTGGTTTGTCTAGCCGGGACAGGGTCTACGAGCAGCACTTC. The encoded protein is CASGLSSRDRVYEQHF.

On this clone itself: The junction and the germline gene differ at one end; a read error may be behind it. This sample also contains other DNA sequences that code for the same CDR3. V gene TRBV7-7 combines with J gene TRBJ2-2, with D hard to call. Germline values: CDR1 SSHAT, CDR2 FNYEAQ (reference sequence). The CDR3 runs 14 residues. CDR3 DNA sequence: TGTGCTAGCAGCTTTGGGCAGAGGACCGGGGAGCTGTTTTTT. This translates into CASSFGQRTGELFF.

The CDR3 loop reads CASSPYLLTASNYGYTF. CDR3 in DNA: TGTGCCAGCAGCCCTTACCTCCTGACAGCCTCCAACTATGGCTACACCTTC. V and J are TRBV7-2 and TRBJ1-2, with a tentative D call TRBD1 (5 bases). V lost 5 bases, J lost 2 bases, and 21 bases lay in between. Germline CDR1 is SGHTA and CDR2 is FQGNSA. The CDR3 totals 17 residues.

The chain combines TRBV19 with TRBJ2-7; D may be TRBD1 or TRBD2 (5 bases each). CDR1 and CDR2 (germline): LNHDA, SQIVND (reference sequence). CDR3 length equals 15 residues. V lost 3 bases and J 2 bases, leaving 14 bases between the germline ends. The CDR3 here is CASSMGDARTYEQYF. CDR3 bases: TGTGCCAGTAGTATGGGGGACGCGAGGACCTACGAGCAGTACTTC.

The J gene is TRBJ2-1, the V gene TRBV27; 9 nucleotides match TRBD1. The CDR3 runs to 15 residues. CDR1 MNHEY and CDR2 SMNVEV come from the germline V gene (reference sequence). Trimming at V came to 4 bases and at J to 8 bases, leaving 9 bases not matched to a gene. The CDR3 DNA reads as TGTGCCAGCAGTTCTCGGGACAGGGTTTGGGATGAGCAGTTCTTC. The encoded protein is CASSSRDRVWDEQFF.

The chain uses TRBV2 and TRBJ1-6; 7 bases are shared with TRBD1. Trimming cost V 2 bases and J 7 bases; bases outside gene matches: 5. The CDR3 consists of 15 residues. Per the germline V gene, CDR1 is SNHLY and CDR2 is FYNNEI. Here the CDR3 DNA reads TGTGCCAGCAGTGAAAGGGGCAGGGGGAATTCACCCCTCCACTTT. As protein: CASSERGRGNSPLHF.

The chain joins TRBV28 to TRBJ1-3, with TRBD1 matching 7 bases. Germline values: CDR1 MDHEN, CDR2 SYDVKM. This CDR3 contains 15 residues. The ends lost 4 bases at V and 0 bases at J; junction bases unmatched: 3. CDR3 loop: CASSSGQSSGNTIYF. The CDR3 DNA follows: TGTGCCAGCAGTTCGGGACAGAGCTCTGGAAACACCATATATTTT. The full variable domain, in which reference TRBV28 and TRBJ1-3 provide the parts outside the CDR3, is DVKVTQSSRYLVKRTGEKVFLECVQDMDHENMFWYRQDPGLGLRLIYFSYDVKMKEKGDIPEGYSVSREKKERFSLILESASTNQTSMYLCASSSGQSSGNTIYFGEGSWLTVV.

On this clone itself: The identical CDR3 is also encoded by other nucleotide sequences in the sample. CDR3 protein: CASSLSRTDTQYF. CDR3 sequence (DNA): TGTGCCAGCAGCTTAAGCCGCACAGATACGCAGTATTTT. The chain employs TRBV7-2 and TRBJ2-3; D remains unclear. The CDR3 has 13 amino acids. Trimming stripped 2 bases from V and 1 base from J, with 4 bases between. The germline gives CDR1 SGHTA, CDR2 FQGNSA.

The J gene is TRBJ1-2, the V gene TRBV7-9; 8 bases map to TRBD1. Germline V gene data show CDR1 as SEHNR and CDR2 as FQNEAQ (reference sequence). The V segment lost 1 base and the J segment 3 bases; nucleotides outside the gene matches: 1. This CDR3 has 14 amino acids. CDR3 sequence reads: CASSLDRGDYGYTF. The CDR3 nucleotides read TGTGCCAGCAGCTTAGACAGGGGGGACTATGGCTACACCTTC.

The J gene is TRBJ2-5, the V gene TRBV5-1, with 9 bases that match TRBD1. Germline lookup yields CDR1 SGHRS and CDR2 YFSETQ. Trimming at V came to 4 bases and at J to 4 bases, leaving 14 bases not matched to a gene. The CDR3 totals 17 residues. CDR3 region: CASSAGERTGEGETQYF. CDR3 nucleotide sequence: TGCGCCAGCAGCGCTGGGGAGCGGACAGGGGAGGGAGAGACCCAGTACTTC.

CDR3 residues: CASSFGGPWSDTQYF. CDR3 bases: TGTGCCAGCAGTTTTGGGGGACCTTGGTCAGATACGCAGTATTTT. The V gene is TRBV27, the J gene TRBJ2-3; D may match TRBD1 or TRBD2 (5 bases each). CDR1 is MNHEY and CDR2 is SMNVEV in the germline V gene (reference sequence). V gave up 3 bases and J gave up 4 bases, with 14 bases separating them. There are 15 residues in the CDR3.

For this clone: Relative to the germline gene, one junction end is altered; a read error may explain this. This rearrangement joins TRBV2 to TRBJ1-2, with a tentative D call TRBD1 (5 bases). Germline V gene sequence: CDR1 SNHLY, CDR2 FYNNEI. This CDR3 region has 14 residues. CDR3 DNA: TGTGCCAGCAGCGAAGACAGAAATAACTATGGCTACACCTTC. Its protein product is CASSEDRNNYGYTF.

The rearrangement links TRBV10-2 to TRBJ2-7, with D perhaps matching TRBD2 (5 bases). V lost 8 bases and J lost 3, with 14 bases in between. CDR1 WSHSY and CDR2 SAAADI come from the germline V gene. CDR3 size: 13 residues. The CDR3 spells CASRGRQVYEQYF. In DNA form, the CDR3 reads TGCGCCAGCCGGGGAAGGCAAGTCTACGAGCAGTACTTC.

The chain carries TRBV9 and TRBJ1-2; possible D gene TRBD1, 5 bases. This CDR3 is 15 amino acids long. Germline values: CDR1 SGDLS, CDR2 YYNGEE. Trimming pared 0 bases from V and 1 base from J, leaving 10 bases between. The CDR3 reads CASSVGDLLNYGYTF. In nucleotides, the CDR3 is TGTGCCAGCAGCGTAGGGGACCTCCTTAACTATGGCTACACCTTC. The variable domain in full, completed from reference TRBV9 and TRBJ1-2, reads DSGVTQTPKHLITATGQRVTLRCSPRSGDLSVYWYQQSLDQGLQFLIQYYNGEERAKGNILERFSAQQFPDLHSELNLSSLELGDSALYFCASSVGDLLNYGYTFGSGTRLTVV.

This rearrangement joins TRBV4-1 to TRBJ2-5; 7 positions agree with TRBD2. The CDR3 is 14 residues long. The V and J ends lost 2 bases and 0 bases, in that order; junction bases with no gene match: 0. Germline loops: CDR1 MGHRA, CDR2 YSYEKL. The CDR3 DNA follows: TGCGCCAGCAGCCAACTAGCGGACCAAGAGACCCAGTACTTC. Encoded protein: CASSQLADQETQYF.

The genes are TRBV5-1 and TRBJ1-4, with D uncertain. The V gene lost 0 bases and the J gene lost 8 bases, with 11 bases spanning the gap. From germline, CDR1 is SGHRS and CDR2 YFSETQ. There are 14 residues in the CDR3. CDR3 loop: CASSLAPSAEKLFF. In nucleotides, the CDR3 is TGCGCCAGCAGCTTGGCCCCCTCGGCGGAAAAACTGTTTTTT.